This is a list of T cell receptor beta chains from one sample in a study of blood T cell repertoires in COVID-19. TCRdb's copy holds only in-frame clones and misses some; the assay was immunoSEQ multiplex PCR. This sample has about 240,000 clones, with roughly 80% found just once. The sequenced sample consisted of peripheral blood. These receptors were obtained from a woman under 30 with acute or convalescent COVID-19. Each CDR3 is given with its conserved first and last residue. D genes are given only for firm matches. The listing skips clone size in some rows; elsewhere it reads once, few, many or a size class.

clone size	J gene	V gene	D gene	CDR3 length	CDR3 DNA	CDR3 protein
-	TRBJ1-1	TRBV5-4	-	15	TGTGCCAGCAGCTTGTCGGCGGATATGAACACTGAAGCTTTCTTT	CASSLSADMNTEAFF
-	TRBJ1-2	TRBV6-5	-	12	TGTGCCAGCAGTTTGGGGGCGGACCGCTACACCTTC	CASSLGADRYTF
-	TRBJ2-5	TRBV9	TRBD1	15	TGTGCCAGCAGTCCGACAGGGGGAGAAGTAGAGACCCAGTACTTC	CASSPTGGEVETQYF
once	TRBJ2-7	TRBV7-2	TRBD1	15	TGTGCCAGCAGCAAACCGGGACAGGTTTCCTACGAGCAGTACTTC	CASSKPGQVSYEQYF
-	TRBJ1-2	TRBV6-6	-	15	TGTGCCAGCAGTTACTCGATCGGGGGGCCTGGTGGCTACACCTTC	CASSYSIGGPGGYTF
-	TRBJ1-6	TRBV15	-	18	TGTGCCACCAGCAGAGTGACTTCCCCAAGCTCCTATAATTCACCCCTCCACTTT	CATSRVTSPSSYNSPLHF
-	TRBJ1-2	TRBV11-2	TRBD1	15	TGTGCCAGCAGCTTCTCACAGGGGGCCGACTATGGCTACACCTTC	CASSFSQGADYGYTF
-	TRBJ2-7	TRBV21-1	-	21	TGTGCCAGCTTCGTAAGCTGCCGAGGGGGACAGGGGGCAATAGGGTCCTACGAGCAGTACTTC	CASFVSCRGGQGAIGSYEQYF
-	TRBJ2-2	TRBV4-3	TRBD1	17	TGCGCCAGCAGCCAAGTGATTCCGGGACAGGGCATCGGGGAGCTGTTTTTT	CASSQVIPGQGIGELFF
-	TRBJ1-3	TRBV19	-	13	TGTGCCAGTAGTATCCGAGGTGGAAACACCATATATTTT	CASSIRGGNTIYF
-	TRBJ1-1	TRBV7-9	TRBD1	18	TGTGCCAGCAGCCCCAAAGCCCGGGACAGGGGTCTCGGAGCAGAAGCTTTCTTT	CASSPKARDRGLGAEAFF
-	TRBJ1-5	TRBV2	-	17	TGTGCCAGCAGTGAGCGGGCGATCATAAATAGCAATCAGCCCCAGCATTTT	CASSERAIINSNQPQHF
-	TRBJ1-1	TRBV19	TRBD1	12	TGTGCCAGCGGTGACAGGGACACTGAAGCTTTCTTT	CASGDRDTEAFF
-	TRBJ1-2	TRBV7-8	-	16	TGTGCCAGCAGCTTAGCGGTCGGCAGGGGTCATCGCGGCTACACCTTC	CASSLAVGRGHRGYTF
-	TRBJ2-3	TRBV5-1	-	14	TGCGCCAGCAGCTTTTACGGGGGTTCAGATACGCAGTATTTT	CASSFYGGSDTQYF
-	TRBJ1-1	TRBV6-5	-	12	TGTGCCAGCAGTTACTCTGGCTCTGAAGCTTTCTTT	CASSYSGSEAFF
-	TRBJ2-1	TRBV7-2	TRBD2	14	TGTGCCAGCACCCCCCCGGGGACTAGCGGAACGGAGATCTTC	CASTPPGTSGTEIF
-	TRBJ1-2	TRBV7-2	-	15	TGTGCCAGCAGCCCAGCCGGACAGCCAAACTATGGCTACACCTTC	CASSPAGQPNYGYTF
-	TRBJ2-3	TRBV16	-	15	TGTGCCAGCAGCCCCCTGGGCGGGCCCACAGATACGCAGTATTTT	CASSPLGGPTDTQYF
once	TRBJ2-7	TRBV10-3	-	15	TGTGCCATCAGTGAGTCAGGAGGAACAGCGCGGGAGCAGTACTTC	CAISESGGTAREQYF
-	TRBJ1-1	TRBV6-5	TRBD1	13	TGTGCCAGCAGAGGGACAGAGAACACTGAAGCTTTCTTT	CASRGTENTEAFF
-	TRBJ1-6	TRBV19	-	13	TGTGCCAGCCGAGACAGTCATAATTCACCCCTCCACTTT	CASRDSHNSPLHF
-	TRBJ2-1	TRBV12-3/TRBV12-4	-	12	TGTGCCAGCAGTTTAGTTCCGCAGGGGCAGTTCTTC	CASSLVPQGQFF
few	TRBJ1-5	TRBV7-8	-	14	TGTGCCAGCAGCCCTCGGGGGGGCTATCAGCCCCAGCATTTT	CASSPRGGYQPQHF